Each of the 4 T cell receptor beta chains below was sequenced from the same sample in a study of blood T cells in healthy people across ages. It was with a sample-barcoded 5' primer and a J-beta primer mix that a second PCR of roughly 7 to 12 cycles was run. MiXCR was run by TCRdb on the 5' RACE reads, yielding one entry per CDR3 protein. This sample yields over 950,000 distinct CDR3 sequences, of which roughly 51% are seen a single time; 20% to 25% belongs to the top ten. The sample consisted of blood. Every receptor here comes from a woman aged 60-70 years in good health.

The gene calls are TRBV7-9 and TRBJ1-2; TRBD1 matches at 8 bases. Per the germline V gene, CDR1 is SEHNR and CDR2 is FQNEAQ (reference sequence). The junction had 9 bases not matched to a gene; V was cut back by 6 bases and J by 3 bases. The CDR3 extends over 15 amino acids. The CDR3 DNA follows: TGTGCCAGCAGTCGAGGACAGGGTAGTGACTATGGCTACACCTTC. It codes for CASSRGQGSDYGYTF.

The CDR3 spells CSASRRLGQETQYF. The CDR3 DNA is TGCAGTGCTAGCCGACGACTAGGACAAGAGACCCAGTACTTC. The chain couples TRBV20-1 to TRBJ2-5; possibly TRBD2 for D (6 bases). Germline CDR1 and CDR2: DFQATT and SNEGSKA (reference sequence). The V gene lost 3 bases and the J gene lost 2 bases, with 13 bases spanning the gap. This CDR3 contains 14 residues.

CDR3 region: CASSPLGPQGHEQFF. In nucleotides, the CDR3 is TGCGCCAGCAGCCCGTTAGGGCCGCAAGGCCACGAGCAGTTCTTC. The chain employs TRBV4-1 and TRBJ2-1, with D hard to call. This CDR3 has 15 amino acids. Looked up from germline, CDR1 is MGHRA and CDR2 is YSYEKL. The V end lost 4 bases, the J end lost 10 bases, and 20 bases lay between the germline ends.

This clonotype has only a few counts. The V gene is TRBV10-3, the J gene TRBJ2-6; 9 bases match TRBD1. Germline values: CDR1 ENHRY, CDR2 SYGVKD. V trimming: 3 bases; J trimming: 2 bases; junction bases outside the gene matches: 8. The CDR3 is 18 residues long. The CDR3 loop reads CAISDLGTGITGANVLTF. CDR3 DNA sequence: TGTGCCATCAGTGATCTCGGGACAGGGATTACTGGGGCCAACGTCCTGACTTTC.